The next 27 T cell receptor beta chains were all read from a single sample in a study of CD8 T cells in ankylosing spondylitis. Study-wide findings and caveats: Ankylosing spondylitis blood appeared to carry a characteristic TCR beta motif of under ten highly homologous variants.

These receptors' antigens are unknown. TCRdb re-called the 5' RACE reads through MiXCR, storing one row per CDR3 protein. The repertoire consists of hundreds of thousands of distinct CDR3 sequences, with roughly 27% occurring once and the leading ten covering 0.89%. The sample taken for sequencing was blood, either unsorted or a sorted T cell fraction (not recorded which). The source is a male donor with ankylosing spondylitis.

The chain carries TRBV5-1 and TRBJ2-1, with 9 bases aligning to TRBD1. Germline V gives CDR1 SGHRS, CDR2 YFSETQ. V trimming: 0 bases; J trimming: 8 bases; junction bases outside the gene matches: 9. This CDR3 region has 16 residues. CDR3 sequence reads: CASSLVGGQGRDEQFF. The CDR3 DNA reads TGCGCCAGCAGCTTGGTCGGCGGACAGGGGAGAGATGAGCAGTTCTTC.

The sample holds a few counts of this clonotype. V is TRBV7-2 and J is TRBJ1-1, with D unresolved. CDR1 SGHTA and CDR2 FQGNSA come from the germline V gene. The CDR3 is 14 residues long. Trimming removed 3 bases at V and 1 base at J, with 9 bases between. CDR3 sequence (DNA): TGTGCCAGCAGCTTTAGGGCAGCGAACACTGAAGCTTTCTTT. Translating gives CASSFRAANTEAFF. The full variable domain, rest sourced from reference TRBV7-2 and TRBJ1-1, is GAGVSQSPSNKVTEKGKDVELRCDPISGHTALYWYRQSLGQGLEFLIYFQGNSAPDKSGLPSDRFSAERTGGSVSTLTIQRTQQEDSAVYLCASSFRAANTEAFFGQGTRLTVV.

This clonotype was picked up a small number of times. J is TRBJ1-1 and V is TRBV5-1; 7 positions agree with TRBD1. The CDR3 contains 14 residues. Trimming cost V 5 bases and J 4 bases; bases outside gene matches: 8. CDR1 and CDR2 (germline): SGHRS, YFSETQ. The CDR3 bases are TGCGCCAGCAGGCGAACAGGGGCAGGCACTGAAGCTTTCTTT. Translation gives CASRRTGAGTEAFF. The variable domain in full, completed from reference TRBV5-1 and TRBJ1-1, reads KAGVTQTPRYLIKTRGQQVTLSCSPISGHRSVSWYQQTPGQGLQFLFEYFSETQRNKGNFPGRFSGRQFSNSRSEMNVSTLELGDSALYLCASRRTGAGTEAFFGQGTRLTVV.

DNA of the CDR3: TGCAGCGTTGAGGCTACGGGGAACACTGAAGCTTTCTTT. Residues: CSVEATGNTEAFF. This chain links TRBV29-1 with TRBJ1-1; no definite D call. Trimming pared 3 bases from V and 1 base from J, leaving 9 bases between. Per germline, CDR1 SQVTM and CDR2 ANQGSEA. This CDR3 region has 13 residues.

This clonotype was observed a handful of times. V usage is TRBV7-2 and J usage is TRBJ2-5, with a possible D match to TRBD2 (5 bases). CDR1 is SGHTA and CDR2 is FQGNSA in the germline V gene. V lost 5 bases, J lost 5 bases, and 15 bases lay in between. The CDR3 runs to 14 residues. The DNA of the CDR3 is TGTGCCAGCAGCACCCTGACCAGGAGGGAGACCCAGTACTTC. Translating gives CASSTLTRRETQYF.

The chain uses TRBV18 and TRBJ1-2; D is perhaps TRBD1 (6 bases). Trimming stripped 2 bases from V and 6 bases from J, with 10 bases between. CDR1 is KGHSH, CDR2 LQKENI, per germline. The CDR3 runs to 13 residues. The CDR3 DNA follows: TGTGCCAGCTCACCAAGACAGGAGGATGGCTACACCTTC. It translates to CASSPRQEDGYTF.

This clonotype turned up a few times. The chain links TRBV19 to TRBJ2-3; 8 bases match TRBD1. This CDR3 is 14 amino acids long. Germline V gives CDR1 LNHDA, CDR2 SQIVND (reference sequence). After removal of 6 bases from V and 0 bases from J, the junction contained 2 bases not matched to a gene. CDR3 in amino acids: CASRYRGSTDTQYF. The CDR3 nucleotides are TGTGCCAGTAGGTACAGGGGGAGCACAGATACGCAGTATTTT.

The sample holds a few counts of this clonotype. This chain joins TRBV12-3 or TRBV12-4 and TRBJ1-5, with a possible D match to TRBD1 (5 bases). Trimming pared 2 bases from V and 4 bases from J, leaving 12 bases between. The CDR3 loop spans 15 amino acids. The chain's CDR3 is CASSLTGRANQPQHF. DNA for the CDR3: TGTGCCAGCAGTTTAACAGGCCGAGCAAATCAGCCCCAGCATTTT.

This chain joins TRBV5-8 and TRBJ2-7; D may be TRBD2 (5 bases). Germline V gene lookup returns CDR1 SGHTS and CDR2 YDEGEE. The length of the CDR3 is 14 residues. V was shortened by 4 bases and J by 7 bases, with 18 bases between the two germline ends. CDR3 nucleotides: TGTGCCAGCAGCCAGCGCGGGTTCGGGCGAGAGCAGTACTTC. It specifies CASSQRGFGREQYF.

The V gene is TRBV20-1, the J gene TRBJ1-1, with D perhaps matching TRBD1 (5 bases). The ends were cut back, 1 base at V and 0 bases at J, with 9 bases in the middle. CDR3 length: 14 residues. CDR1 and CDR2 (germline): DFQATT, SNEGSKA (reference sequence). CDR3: CSARGDSLNTEAFF. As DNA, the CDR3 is TGCAGTGCTAGAGGCGACAGTTTGAACACTGAAGCTTTCTTT.

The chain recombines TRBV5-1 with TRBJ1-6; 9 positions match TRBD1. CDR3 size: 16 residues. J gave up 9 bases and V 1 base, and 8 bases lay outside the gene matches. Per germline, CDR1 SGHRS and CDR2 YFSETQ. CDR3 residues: CASSLSAGTGTSPLHF. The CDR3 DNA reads TGCGCCAGCAGCTTGTCAGCCGGGACAGGGACTTCACCCCTCCACTTT.

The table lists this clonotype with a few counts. This CDR3 is CSAGGPSGNTIYF. The CDR3 DNA sequence: TGCAGTGCAGGAGGGCCCTCTGGAAACACCATATATTTT. The chain carries TRBV29-1 and TRBJ1-3, with D unresolved. CDR3 length: 13 amino acids. Germline values: CDR1 SQVTM, CDR2 ANQGSEA.

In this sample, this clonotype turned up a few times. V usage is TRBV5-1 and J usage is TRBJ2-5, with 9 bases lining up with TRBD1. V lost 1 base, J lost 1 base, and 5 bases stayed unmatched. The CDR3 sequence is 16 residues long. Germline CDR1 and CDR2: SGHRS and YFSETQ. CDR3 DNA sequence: TGCGCCAGCAGCTTGTTTGGACAGGGGTTCCAAGAGACCCAGTACTTC. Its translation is CASSLFGQGFQETQYF.

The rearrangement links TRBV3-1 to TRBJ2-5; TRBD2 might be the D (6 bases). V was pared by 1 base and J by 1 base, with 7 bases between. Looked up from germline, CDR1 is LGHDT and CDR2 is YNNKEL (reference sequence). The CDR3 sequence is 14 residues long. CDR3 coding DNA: TGTGCCAGCAGCCAAGCCGGGGGCCAAGAGACCCAGTACTTC. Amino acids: CASSQAGGQETQYF.

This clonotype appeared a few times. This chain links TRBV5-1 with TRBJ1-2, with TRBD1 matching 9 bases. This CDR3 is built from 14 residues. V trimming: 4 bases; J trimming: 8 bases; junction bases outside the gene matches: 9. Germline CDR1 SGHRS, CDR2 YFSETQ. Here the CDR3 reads CASSRDREMYGYTF. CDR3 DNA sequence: TGCGCCAGCAGCCGGGACAGGGAGATGTACGGCTACACCTTC.

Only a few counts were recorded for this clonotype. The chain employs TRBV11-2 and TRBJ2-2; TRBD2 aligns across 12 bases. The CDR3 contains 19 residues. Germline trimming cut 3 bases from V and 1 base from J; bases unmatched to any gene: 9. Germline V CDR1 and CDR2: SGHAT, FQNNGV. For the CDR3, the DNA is TGTGCCAGCAGCTTTCACCGCCGGACTAGCGGGGTGAACACCGGGGAGCTGTTTTTT. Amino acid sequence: CASSFHRRTSGVNTGELFF.

Here the CDR3 reads CASSIASGRHNEQFF. The CDR3 region has the DNA TGTGCCAGTAGTATAGCTAGCGGGAGACACAATGAGCAGTTCTTC. The rearrangement joins TRBV19 to TRBJ2-1, with 10 bases that match TRBD2. Germline values: CDR1 LNHDA, CDR2 SQIVND (reference sequence). The CDR3 is 15 amino acids. The trim removed 1 base at V and 5 bases at J, leaving 2 bases unmatched.

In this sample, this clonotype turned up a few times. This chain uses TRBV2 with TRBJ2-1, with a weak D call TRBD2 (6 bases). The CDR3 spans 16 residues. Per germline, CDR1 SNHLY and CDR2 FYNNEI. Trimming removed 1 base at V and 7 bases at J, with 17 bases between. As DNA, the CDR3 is TGTGCCAGCAGTGAAGACGGGAGTGGGGTTGGGAATGAGCAGTTCTTC. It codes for CASSEDGSGVGNEQFF.

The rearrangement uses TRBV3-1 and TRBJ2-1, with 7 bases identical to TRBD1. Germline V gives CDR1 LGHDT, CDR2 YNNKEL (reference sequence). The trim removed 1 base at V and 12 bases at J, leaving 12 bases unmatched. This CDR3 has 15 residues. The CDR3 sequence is CASSQAERTTGAQFF. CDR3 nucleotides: TGTGCCAGCAGCCAAGCCGAGAGGACAACAGGGGCGCAGTTCTTC.

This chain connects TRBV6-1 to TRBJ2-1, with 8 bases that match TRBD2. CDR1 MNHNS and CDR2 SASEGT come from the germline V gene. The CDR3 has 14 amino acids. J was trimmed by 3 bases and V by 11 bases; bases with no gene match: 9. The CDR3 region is CASRPAGDYNEQFF. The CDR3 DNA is TGTGCCTCCCGGCCAGCGGGGGACTACAATGAGCAGTTCTTC.

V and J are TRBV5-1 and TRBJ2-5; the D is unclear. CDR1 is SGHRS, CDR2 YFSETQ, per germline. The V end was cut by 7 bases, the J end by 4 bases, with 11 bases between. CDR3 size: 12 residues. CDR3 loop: CASAAVPETQYF. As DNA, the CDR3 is TGCGCCAGCGCAGCAGTCCCAGAGACCCAGTACTTC.

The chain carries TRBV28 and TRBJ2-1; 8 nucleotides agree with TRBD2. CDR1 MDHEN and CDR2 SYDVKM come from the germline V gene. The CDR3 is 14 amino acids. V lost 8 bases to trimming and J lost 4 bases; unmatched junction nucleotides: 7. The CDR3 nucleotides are TGTGCCAGCCGAGGCCGGGAGGGTTACAATGAGCAGTTCTTC. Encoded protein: CASRGREGYNEQFF.

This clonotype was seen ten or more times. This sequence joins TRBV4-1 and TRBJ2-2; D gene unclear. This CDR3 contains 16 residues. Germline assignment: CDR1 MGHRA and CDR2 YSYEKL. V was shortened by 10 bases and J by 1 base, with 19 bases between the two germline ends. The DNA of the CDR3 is TGCGCCACCGCCCAATTCCCGACACTGAACACCGGGGAGCTGTTTTTT. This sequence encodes CATAQFPTLNTGELFF.

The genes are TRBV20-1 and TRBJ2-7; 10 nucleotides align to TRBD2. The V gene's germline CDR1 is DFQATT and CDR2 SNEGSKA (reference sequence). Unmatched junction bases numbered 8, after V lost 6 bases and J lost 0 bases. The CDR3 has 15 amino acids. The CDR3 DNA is TGCAGTGCCCCAGCGGGAGGGCGGATCTCCTACGAGCAGTACTTC. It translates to CSAPAGGRISYEQYF.

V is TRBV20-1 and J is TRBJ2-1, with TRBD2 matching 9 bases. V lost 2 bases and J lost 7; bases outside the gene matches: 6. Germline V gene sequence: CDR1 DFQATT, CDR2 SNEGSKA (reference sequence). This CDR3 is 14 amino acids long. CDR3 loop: CSARLAGWRNEQFF. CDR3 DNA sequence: TGCAGTGCTAGACTAGCGGGGTGGCGAAATGAGCAGTTCTTC.

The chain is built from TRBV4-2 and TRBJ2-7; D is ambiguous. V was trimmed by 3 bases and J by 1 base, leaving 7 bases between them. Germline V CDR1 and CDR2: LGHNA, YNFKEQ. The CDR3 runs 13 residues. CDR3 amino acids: CASSHDQSYEQYF. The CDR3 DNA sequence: TGTGCCAGCAGCCACGATCAGTCCTACGAGCAGTACTTC.

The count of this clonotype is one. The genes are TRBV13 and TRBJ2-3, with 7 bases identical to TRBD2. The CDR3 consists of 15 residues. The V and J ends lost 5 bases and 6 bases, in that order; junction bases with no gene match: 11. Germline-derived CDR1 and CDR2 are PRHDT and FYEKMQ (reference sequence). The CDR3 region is CASSHAPREFDTQYF. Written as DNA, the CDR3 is TGTGCCAGCAGCCACGCCCCGCGGGAGTTCGATACGCAGTATTTT.